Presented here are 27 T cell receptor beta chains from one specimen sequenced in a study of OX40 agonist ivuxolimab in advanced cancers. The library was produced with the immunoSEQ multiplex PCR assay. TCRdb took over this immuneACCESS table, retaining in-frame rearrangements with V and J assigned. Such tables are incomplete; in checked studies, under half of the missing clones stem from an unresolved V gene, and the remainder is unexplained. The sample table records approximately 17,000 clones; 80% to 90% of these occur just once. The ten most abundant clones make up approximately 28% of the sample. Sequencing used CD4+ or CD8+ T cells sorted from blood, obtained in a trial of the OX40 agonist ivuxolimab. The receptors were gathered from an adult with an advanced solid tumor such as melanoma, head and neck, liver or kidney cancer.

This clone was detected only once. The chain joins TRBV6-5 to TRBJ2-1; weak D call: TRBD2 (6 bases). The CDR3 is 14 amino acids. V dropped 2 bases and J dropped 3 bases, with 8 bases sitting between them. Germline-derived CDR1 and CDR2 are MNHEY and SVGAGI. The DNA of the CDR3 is TGTGCCAGCAGTTACCGACTAGGCTACAATGAGCAGTTCTTC. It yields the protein CASSYRLGYNEQFF.

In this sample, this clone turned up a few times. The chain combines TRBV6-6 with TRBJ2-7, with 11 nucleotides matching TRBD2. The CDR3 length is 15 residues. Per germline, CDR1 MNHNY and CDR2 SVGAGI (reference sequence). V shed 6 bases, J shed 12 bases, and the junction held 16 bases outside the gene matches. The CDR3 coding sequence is TGTGCCAGCAGCCTTATCGGGACTAGCGGAGAAAGTCTGTACTTC. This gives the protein CASSLIGTSGESLYF.

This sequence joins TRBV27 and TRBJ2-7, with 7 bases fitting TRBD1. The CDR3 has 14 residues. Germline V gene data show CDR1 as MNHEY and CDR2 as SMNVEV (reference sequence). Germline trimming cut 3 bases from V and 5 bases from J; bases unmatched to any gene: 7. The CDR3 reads CASSFPGQYHEQYF. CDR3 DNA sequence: TGTGCCAGCAGTTTCCCGGGACAGTACCACGAGCAGTACTTC.

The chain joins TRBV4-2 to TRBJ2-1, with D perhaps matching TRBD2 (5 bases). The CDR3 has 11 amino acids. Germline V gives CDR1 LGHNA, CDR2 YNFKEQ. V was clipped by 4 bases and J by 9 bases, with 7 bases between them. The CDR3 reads CASSPGGEQFF. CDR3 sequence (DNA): TGTGCCAGCAGCCCCGGAGGTGAGCAGTTCTTC.

In nucleotides, the CDR3 is TGCGCCAGCAGCCAATTTGGAGCGGGAAACTACGGTCACGGGGAGCTGTTTTTT. Amino acids: CASSQFGAGNYGHGELFF. The gene calls are TRBV4-3 and TRBJ2-2, with 7 nucleotides matching TRBD2. Unmatched junction bases numbered 16, after V lost 2 bases and J lost 7 bases. This CDR3 contains 18 residues. From germline, CDR1 is LGHNA and CDR2 YSLEER.

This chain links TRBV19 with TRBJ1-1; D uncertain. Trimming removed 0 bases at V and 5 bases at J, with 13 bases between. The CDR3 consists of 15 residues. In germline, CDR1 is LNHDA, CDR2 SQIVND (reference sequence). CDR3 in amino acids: CASSIDARPSTEAFF. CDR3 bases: TGTGCCAGTAGTATAGATGCTCGACCCAGTACTGAAGCTTTCTTT.

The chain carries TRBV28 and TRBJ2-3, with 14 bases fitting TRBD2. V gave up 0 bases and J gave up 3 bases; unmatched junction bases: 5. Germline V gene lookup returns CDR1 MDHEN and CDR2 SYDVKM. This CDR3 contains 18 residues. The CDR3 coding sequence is TGTGCCAGCAGTTTATGGACTAGCGGGAGGGCCGAAACAGATACGCAGTATTTT. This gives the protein CASSLWTSGRAETDTQYF.

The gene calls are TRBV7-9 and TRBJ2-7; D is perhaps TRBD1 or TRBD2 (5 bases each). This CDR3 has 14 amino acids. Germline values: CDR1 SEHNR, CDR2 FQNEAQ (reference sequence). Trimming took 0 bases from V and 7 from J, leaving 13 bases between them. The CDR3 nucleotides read TGTGCCAGCAGCTTAGCCATGGGGGACCGGGAGCAGTACTTC. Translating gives CASSLAMGDREQYF.

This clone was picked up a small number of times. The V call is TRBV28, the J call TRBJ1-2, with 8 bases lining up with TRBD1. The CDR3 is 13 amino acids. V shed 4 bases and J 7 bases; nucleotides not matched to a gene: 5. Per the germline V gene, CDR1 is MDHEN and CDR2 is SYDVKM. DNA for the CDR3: TGTGCCAGCAGTTACGCAGGGGGCCGTGGCTACACCTTC. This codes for CASSYAGGRGYTF.

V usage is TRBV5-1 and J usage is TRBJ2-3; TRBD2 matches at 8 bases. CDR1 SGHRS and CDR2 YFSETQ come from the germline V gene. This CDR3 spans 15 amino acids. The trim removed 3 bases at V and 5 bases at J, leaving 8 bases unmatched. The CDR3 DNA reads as TGCGCCAGCAGCTGGGGCGGGAGGCCAGTAGATACGCAGTATTTT. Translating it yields CASSWGGRPVDTQYF. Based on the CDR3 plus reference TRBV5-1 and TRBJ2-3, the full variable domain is KAGVTQTPRYLIKTRGQQVTLSCSPISGHRSVSWYQQTPGQGLQFLFEYFSETQRNKGNFPGRFSGRQFSNSRSEMNVSTLELGDSALYLCASSWGGRPVDTQYFGPGTRLTVL.

The CDR3 spells CSVPGQAGYEQYF. The DNA for the CDR3 is TGCAGCGTTCCTGGACAGGCGGGCTACGAGCAGTACTTC. The chain recombines TRBV29-1 with TRBJ2-7, with TRBD1 matching 7 bases. CDR1 is SQVTM, CDR2 ANQGSEA, per germline. Losses at the gene ends were 5 bases for V and 3 bases for J; bases not matched to a gene: 7. This CDR3 is built from 13 residues.

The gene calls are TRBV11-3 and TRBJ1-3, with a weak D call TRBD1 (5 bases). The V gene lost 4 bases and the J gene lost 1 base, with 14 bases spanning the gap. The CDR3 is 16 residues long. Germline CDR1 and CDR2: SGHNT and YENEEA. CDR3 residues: CASSSLLTESGNTIYF. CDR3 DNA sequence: TGTGCCAGCAGCTCGCTATTGACAGAATCTGGAAACACCATATATTTT.

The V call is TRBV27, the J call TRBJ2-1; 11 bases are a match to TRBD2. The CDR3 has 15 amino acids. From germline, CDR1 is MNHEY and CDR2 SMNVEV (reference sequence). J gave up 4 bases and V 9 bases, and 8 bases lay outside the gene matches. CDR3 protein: CASTSGTSGYNEQFF. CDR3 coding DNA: TGTGCCAGTACTTCCGGGACTAGCGGTTACAATGAGCAGTTCTTC.

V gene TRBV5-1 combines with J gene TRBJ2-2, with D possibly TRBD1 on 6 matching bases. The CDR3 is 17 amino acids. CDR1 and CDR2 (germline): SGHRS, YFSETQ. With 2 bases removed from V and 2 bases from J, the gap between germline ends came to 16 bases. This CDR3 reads CASSFSLGTINTGELFF. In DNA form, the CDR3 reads TGCGCCAGCAGCTTCTCCCTCGGGACAATAAACACCGGGGAGCTGTTTTTT.

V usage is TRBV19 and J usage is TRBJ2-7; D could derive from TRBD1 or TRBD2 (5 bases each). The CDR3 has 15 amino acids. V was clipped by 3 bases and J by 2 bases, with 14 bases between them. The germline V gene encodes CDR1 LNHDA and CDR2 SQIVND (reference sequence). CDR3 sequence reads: CASSIRGAGPYEQYF. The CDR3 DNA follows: TGTGCCAGTAGTATCCGAGGGGCAGGTCCCTACGAGCAGTACTTC.

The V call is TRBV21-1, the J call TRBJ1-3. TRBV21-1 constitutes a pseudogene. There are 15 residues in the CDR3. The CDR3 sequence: CAAPEGHHSGNTIYF. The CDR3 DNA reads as TGTGCCGCCCCGGAGGGCCATCACTCTGGAAACACCATATATTTT.

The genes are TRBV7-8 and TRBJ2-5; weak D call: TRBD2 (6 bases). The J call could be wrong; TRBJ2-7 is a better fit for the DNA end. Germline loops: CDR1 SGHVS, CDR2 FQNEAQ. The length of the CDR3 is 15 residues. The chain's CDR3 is CASSLGKPGSYEQYF. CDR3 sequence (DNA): TGTGCCAGCAGCTTAGGGAAACCCGGGAGCTACGAGCAGTACTTC.

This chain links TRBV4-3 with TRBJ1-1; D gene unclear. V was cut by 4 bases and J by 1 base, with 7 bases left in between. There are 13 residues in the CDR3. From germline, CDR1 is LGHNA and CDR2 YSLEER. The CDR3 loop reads CASSPYTNTEAFF. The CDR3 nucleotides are TGCGCCAGCAGCCCGTACACGAACACTGAAGCTTTCTTT.

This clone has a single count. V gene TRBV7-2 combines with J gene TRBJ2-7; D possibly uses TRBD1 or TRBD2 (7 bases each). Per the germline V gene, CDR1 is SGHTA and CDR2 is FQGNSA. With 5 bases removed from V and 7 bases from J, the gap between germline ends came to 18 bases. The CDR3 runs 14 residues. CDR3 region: CASSRRGGAPEQYF. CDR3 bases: TGTGCCAGCAGCCGCAGGGGGGGGGCACCGGAGCAGTACTTC.

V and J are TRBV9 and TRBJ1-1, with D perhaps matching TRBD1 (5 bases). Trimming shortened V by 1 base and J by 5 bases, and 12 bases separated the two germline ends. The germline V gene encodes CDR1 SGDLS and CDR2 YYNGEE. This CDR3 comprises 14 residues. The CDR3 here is CASSVTGRGTEAFF. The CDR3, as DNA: TGTGCCAGCAGCGTAACGGGGCGGGGTACTGAAGCTTTCTTT.

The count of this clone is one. CDR3 in amino acids: CASGTGAYEQYF. For the CDR3, the DNA is TGTGCCAGCGGGACAGGGGCTTACGAGCAGTACTTC. This chain links TRBV27 with TRBJ2-7; TRBD1 agrees at 10 bases. The CDR3 length is 12 residues. Trimming took 8 bases from V and 4 from J; bases not matched to a gene: 2. Germline CDR1 MNHEY, CDR2 SMNVEV (reference sequence).

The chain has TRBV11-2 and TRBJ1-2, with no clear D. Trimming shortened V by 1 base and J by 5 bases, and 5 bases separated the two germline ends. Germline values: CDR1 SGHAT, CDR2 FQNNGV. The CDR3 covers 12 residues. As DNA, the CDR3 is TGTGCCAGCAGCTTAGGAGAATATGGCTACACCTTC. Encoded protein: CASSLGEYGYTF.

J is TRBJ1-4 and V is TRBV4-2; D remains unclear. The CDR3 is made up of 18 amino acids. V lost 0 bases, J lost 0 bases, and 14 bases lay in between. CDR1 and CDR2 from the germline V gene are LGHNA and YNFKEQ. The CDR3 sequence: CASSQERGLTTTNEKLFF. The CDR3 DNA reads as TGTGCCAGCAGCCAAGAGAGAGGTCTAACAACAACTAATGAAAAACTGTTTTTT.

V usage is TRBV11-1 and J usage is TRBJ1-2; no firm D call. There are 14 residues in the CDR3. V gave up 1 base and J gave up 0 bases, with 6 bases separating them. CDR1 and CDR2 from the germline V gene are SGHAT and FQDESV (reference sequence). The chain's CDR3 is CASSLGGANYGYTF. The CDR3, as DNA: TGTGCCAGCAGCTTAGGCGGAGCTAACTATGGCTACACCTTC.

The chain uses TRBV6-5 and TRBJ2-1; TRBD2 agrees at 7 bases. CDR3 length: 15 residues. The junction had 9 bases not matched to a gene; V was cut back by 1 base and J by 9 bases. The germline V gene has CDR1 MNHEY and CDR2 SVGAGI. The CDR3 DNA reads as TGTGCCAGCAGTTACTTCCTGGGGGGGTTGGGTGAGCAGTTCTTC. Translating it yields CASSYFLGGLGEQFF.

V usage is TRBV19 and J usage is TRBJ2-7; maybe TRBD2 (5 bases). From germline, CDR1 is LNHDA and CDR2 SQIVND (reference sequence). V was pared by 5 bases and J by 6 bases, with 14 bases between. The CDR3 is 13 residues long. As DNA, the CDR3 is TGTGCCAGTAGTCCCGGAGGCGCCCGCGAGCAGTACTTC. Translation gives CASSPGGAREQYF.

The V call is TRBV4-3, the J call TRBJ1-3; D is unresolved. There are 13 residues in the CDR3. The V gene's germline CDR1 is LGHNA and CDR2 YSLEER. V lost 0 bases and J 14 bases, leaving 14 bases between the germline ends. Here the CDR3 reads CASSQEPVQEVYF. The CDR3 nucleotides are TGCGCCAGCAGCCAAGAGCCTGTCCAGGAGGTATATTTT.